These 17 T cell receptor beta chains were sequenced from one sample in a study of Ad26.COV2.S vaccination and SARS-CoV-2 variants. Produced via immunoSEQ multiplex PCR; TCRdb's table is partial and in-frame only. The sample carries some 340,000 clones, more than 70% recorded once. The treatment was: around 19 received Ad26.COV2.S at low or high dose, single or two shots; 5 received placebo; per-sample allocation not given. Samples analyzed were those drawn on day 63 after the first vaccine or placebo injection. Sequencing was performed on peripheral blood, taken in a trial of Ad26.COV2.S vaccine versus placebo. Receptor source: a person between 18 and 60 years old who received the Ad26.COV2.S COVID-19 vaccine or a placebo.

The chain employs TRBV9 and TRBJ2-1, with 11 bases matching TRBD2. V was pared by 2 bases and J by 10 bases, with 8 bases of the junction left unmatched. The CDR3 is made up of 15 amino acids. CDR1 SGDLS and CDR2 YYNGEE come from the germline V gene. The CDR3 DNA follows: TGTGCCAGCAGCGTGGGACTAGCGGAAGGCGGCGAGCAGTTCTTC. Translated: CASSVGLAEGGEQFF.

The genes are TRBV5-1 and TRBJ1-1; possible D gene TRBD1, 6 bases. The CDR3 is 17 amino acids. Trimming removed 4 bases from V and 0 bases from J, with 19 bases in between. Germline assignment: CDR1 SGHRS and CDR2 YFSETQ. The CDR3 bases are TGCGCCAGCAGCCCAAATTCCTACAGGGATTTGAACACTGAAGCTTTCTTT. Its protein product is CASSPNSYRDLNTEAFF.

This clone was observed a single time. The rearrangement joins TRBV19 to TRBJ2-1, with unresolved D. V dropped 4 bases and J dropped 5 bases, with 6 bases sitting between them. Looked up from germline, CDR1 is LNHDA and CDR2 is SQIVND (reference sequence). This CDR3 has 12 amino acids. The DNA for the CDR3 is TGTGCCAGTAGTAAGGTTGACAATGAGCAGTTCTTC. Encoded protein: CASSKVDNEQFF.

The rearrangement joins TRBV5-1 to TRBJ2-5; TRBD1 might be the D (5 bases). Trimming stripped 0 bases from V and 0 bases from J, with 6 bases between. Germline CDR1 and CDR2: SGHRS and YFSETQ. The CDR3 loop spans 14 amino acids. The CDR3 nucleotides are TGCGCCAGCAGCTTGGAGGGGAACCAAGAGACCCAGTACTTC. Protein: CASSLEGNQETQYF.

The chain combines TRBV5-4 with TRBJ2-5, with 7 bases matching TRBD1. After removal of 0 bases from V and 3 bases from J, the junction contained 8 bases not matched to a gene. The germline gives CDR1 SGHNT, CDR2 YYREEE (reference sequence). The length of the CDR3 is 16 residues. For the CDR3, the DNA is TGTGCCAGCAGCTTGGCCGTTGGCAGGGGGAAAGAGACCCAGTACTTC. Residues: CASSLAVGRGKETQYF.

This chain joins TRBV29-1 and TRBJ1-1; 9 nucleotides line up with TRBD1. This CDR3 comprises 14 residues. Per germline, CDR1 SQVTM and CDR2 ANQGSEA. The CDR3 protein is CSPTGGLMNTEAFF. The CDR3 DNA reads TGCAGTCCTACAGGGGGCTTGATGAACACTGAAGCTTTCTTT.

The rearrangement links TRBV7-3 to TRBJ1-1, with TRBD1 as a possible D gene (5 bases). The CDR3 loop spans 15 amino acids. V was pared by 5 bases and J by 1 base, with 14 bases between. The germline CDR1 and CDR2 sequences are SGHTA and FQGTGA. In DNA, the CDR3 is TGTGCCAGCAGCGTATCAGGGAATCGGAACACTGAAGCTTTCTTT. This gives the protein CASSVSGNRNTEAFF.

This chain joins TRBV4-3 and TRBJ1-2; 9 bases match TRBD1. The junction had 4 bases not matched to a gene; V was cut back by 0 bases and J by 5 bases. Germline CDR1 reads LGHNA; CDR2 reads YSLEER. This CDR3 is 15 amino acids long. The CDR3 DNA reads TGCGCCAGCAGCCAAGATTTGGACAGGGGATATGGCTACACCTTC. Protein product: CASSQDLDRGYGYTF.

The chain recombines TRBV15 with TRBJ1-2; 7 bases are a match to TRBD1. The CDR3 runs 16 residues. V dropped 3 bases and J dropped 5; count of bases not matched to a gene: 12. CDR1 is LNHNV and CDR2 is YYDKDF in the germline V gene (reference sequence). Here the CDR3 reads CATSRAPGTDLYGYTF. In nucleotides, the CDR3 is TGTGCCACCAGCAGGGCCCCCGGGACAGACCTTTATGGCTACACCTTC.

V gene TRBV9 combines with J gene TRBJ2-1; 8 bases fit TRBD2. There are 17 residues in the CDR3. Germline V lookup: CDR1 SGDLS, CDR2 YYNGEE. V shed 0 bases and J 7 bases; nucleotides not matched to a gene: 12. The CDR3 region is CASSVVHSGATGNEQFF. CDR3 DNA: TGTGCCAGCAGCGTAGTCCATAGCGGGGCCACGGGGAATGAGCAGTTCTTC.

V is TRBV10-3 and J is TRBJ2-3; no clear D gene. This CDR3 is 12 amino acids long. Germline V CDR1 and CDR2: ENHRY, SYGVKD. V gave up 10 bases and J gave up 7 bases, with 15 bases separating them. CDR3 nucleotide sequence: TGTGCCAGCTCAACACCCTCCAATACGCAGTATTTT. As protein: CASSTPSNTQYF.

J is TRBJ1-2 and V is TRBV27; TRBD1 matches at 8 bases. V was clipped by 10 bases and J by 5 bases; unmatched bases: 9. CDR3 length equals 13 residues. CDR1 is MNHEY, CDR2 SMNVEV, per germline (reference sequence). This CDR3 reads CATRDRLFYGYTF. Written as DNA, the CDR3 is TGTGCCACCCGGGACAGGTTATTTTATGGCTACACCTTC.

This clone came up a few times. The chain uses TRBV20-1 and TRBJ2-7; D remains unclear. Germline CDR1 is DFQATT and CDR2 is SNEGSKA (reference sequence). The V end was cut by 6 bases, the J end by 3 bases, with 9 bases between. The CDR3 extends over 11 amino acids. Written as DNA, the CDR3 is TGCAGTGCAGCTACTGGCTACGAGCAGTACTTC. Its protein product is CSAATGYEQYF.

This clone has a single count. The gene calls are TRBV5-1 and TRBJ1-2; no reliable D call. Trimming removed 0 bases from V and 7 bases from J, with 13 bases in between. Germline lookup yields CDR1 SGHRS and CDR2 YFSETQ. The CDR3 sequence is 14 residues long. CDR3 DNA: TGCGCCAGCAGCTTGGAAGGACCCGCGGGTGGCTACACCTTC. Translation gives CASSLEGPAGGYTF.

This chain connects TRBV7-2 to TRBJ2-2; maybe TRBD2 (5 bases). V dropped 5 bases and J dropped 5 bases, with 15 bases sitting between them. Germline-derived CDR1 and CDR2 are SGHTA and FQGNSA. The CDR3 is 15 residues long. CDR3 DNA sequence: TGTGCCAGCAGCCCCCGGACTGTCAAAACCGGGGAGCTGTTTTTT. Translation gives CASSPRTVKTGELFF.

The CDR3, as DNA: TGTGCCAGCAGGGGACAGGGGTTCGAAAAACTGTTTTTT. Protein sequence: CASRGQGFEKLFF. The chain uses TRBV6-5 and TRBJ1-4, with 10 bases fitting TRBD1. CDR3 length: 13 residues. Germline V gene sequence: CDR1 MNHEY, CDR2 SVGAGI. V shed 6 bases, J shed 8 bases, and the junction held 3 bases outside the gene matches.

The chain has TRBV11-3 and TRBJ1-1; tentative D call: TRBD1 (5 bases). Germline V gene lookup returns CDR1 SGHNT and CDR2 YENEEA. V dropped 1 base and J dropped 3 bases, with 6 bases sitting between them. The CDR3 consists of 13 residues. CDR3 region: CASSLVTDTEAFF. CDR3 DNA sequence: TGTGCCAGCAGCTTAGTGACAGACACTGAAGCTTTCTTT.